This TCR beta chain originates from a study of T cell repertoires in cytomegalovirus infection. At the level of the study: The public TCR beta signatures pointed to both CMV infection and matching HLA type.

TCRdb called the reads again in MiXCR, with one record for every CDR3 protein. The data show more than 150,000 distinct CDR3 sequences, with approximately 19% seen just once and approximately 3% held by the top ten. Regarding this clonotype: The target antigen is unknown.

Germline V gene lookup returns CDR1 MDHEN and CDR2 SYDVKM. The trim removed 1 base at V and 7 bases at J, leaving 5 bases unmatched. The CDR3 spans 14 residues. Study observations and caveats: The ex vivo response was dominated by HLA-C-restricted CMV-specific TCR beta clonotypes. Summed frequency of shared TCR beta families picked out CMV carriers who also had the relevant HLA.

The source of this sequence is a human donor in good health (CMV status not recorded). Some clones in this sample may be carry-over from other donors' samples. Sequenced input: PBMCs. The rearrangement links TRBV28 to TRBJ2-5, with 8 bases lining up with TRBD2. The CDR3 region has the DNA TGTGCCAGCAGTTTATTCCGGGGGGGTAGGACCCAGTACTTC. Translating it yields CASSLFRGGRTQYF.